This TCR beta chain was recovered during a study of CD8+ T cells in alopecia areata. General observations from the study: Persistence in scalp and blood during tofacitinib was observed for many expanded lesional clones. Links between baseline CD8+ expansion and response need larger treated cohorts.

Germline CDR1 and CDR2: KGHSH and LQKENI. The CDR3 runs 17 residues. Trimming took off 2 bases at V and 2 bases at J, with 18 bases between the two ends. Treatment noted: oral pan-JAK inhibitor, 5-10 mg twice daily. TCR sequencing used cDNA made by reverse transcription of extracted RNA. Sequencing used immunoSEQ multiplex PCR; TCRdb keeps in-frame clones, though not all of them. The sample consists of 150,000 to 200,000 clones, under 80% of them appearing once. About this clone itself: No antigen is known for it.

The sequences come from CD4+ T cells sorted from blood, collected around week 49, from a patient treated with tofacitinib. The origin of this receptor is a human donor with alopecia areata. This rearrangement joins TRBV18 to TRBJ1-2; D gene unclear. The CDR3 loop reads CASSPGNQALLNYGYTF. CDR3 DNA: TGTGCCAGCTCACCAGGGAATCAGGCACTACTCAACTATGGCTACACCTTC.